What follows are 17 T cell receptor beta chains derived from one specimen sequenced in a study of T cell responses to AZD1222 COVID-19 vaccine listed by TCRdb under 2021. To prepare the library, the immunoSEQ multiplex PCR assay was applied. TCRdb retrieved this table from immuneACCESS and kept in-frame rearrangements only. Not all clones are present; in checked studies, unresolved V genes account for under half, and no reason is known for the remainder. This sample holds about 160,000 clones; about 89% were observed only once. Together, the top ten hold 1.9% of the sample. The sample's time point label, decoded: baseline before first vaccination. This sample comprised peripheral blood, obtained on day 0 of AZD1222 vaccination. These receptors were taken from an adult in good health.

J is TRBJ1-2 and V is TRBV4-3, with D hard to call. The CDR3 has 14 residues. Germline V lookup: CDR1 LGHNA, CDR2 YSLEER. The V end was cut by 0 bases, the J end by 6 bases, with 11 bases between. The CDR3 bases are TGCGCCAGCAGCCAAGATAGGAGGGTCCATGGCTACACCTTC. Translation gives CASSQDRRVHGYTF.

The chain couples TRBV19 to TRBJ1-1, with D possibly being TRBD1 (6 bases). Trimming took 4 bases from V and 4 from J, leaving 13 bases between them. The germline V gene encodes CDR1 LNHDA and CDR2 SQIVND (reference sequence). The length of the CDR3 is 14 residues. The CDR3 region has the DNA TGTGCCAGTAGTAGTAACAGGGTTAGCACTGAAGCTTTCTTT. Its translation is CASSSNRVSTEAFF. The variable domain in full, completed from reference TRBV19 and TRBJ1-1, reads DGGITQSPKYLFRKEGQNVTLSCEQNLNHDAMYWYRQDPGQGLRLIYYSQIVNDFQKGDIAEGYSVSREKKESFPLTVTSAQKNPTAFYLCASSSNRVSTEAFFGQGTRLTVV.

V usage is TRBV19 and J usage is TRBJ1-4; 9 nucleotides line up with TRBD1. This CDR3 contains 14 residues. Germline CDR1 LNHDA, CDR2 SQIVND (reference sequence). The V segment lost 4 bases and the J segment 8 bases; nucleotides outside the gene matches: 5. The CDR3 is CASSTTGGSEKLFF. The CDR3 DNA sequence: TGTGCCAGTAGTACCACAGGGGGCTCAGAAAAACTGTTTTTT.

V gene TRBV10-3 combines with J gene TRBJ1-6, with 10 bases fitting TRBD1. V shed 2 bases and J 11 bases; nucleotides not matched to a gene: 15. The CDR3 spans 18 residues. In germline, CDR1 is ENHRY, CDR2 SYGVKD. Here the CDR3 DNA reads TGTGCCATCAGTGAGCCGGGACAGGGGCGGCTATTAGGGGCACCCCTCCACTTT. Its protein is CAISEPGQGRLLGAPLHF.

This clone has just one count. The J gene is TRBJ2-7, the V gene TRBV2; TRBD2 might be the D (6 bases). The V end lost 7 bases, the J end lost 2 bases, and 12 bases lay between the germline ends. This CDR3 comprises 13 residues. The germline V gene encodes CDR1 SNHLY and CDR2 FYNNEI. The CDR3 sequence: CASTRDLTYEQYF. The CDR3 nucleotides are TGTGCCAGCACCCGGGACTTAACCTACGAGCAGTACTTC.

The rearrangement uses TRBV29-1 and TRBJ1-2; 9 positions match TRBD1. Germline CDR1 is SQVTM and CDR2 is ANQGSEA. This CDR3 contains 14 residues. After removal of 0 bases from V and 8 bases from J, the junction contained 7 bases not matched to a gene. This CDR3 is CSVEEGQGFGGYTF. As DNA, the CDR3 is TGCAGCGTTGAAGAGGGACAGGGTTTCGGAGGCTACACCTTC.

The count of this clone is one. This sequence joins TRBV6-2 or TRBV6-3 and TRBJ1-6, with D maybe TRBD1 (5 bases). The CDR3 is 15 amino acids. Germline V lookup: CDR1 MNHEY, CDR2 SVGEGT. The V gene lost 4 bases and the J gene lost 7 bases, with 14 bases spanning the gap. CDR3 sequence: CASSSPDGGNSPLHF. Here the CDR3 DNA reads TGTGCCAGCAGTTCCCCCGACGGGGGGAATTCACCCCTCCACTTT.

Here the CDR3 DNA reads TGTGCCAGCAGCGCCGACCTACAGGGTTTGGCCCAGTACTTC. Residues: CASSADLQGLAQYF. J is TRBJ2-5 and V is TRBV9, with D maybe TRBD1 (6 bases). Germline values: CDR1 SGDLS, CDR2 YYNGEE. V was cut by 3 bases and J by 9 bases, with 18 bases left in between. This CDR3 contains 14 residues.

As to this clone: Other DNA sequences in this specimen translate into the identical CDR3. The chain links TRBV4-1 to TRBJ1-5; maybe TRBD1 (6 bases). The V and J ends lost 3 bases and 1 base respectively, with 10 bases between them. This CDR3 has 15 residues. Germline loops: CDR1 MGHRA, CDR2 YSYEKL. CDR3 DNA: TGCGCCAGCAGCCAGGTGACAGGCAGCAATCAGCCCCAGCATTTT. Its protein is CASSQVTGSNQPQHF.

This chain uses TRBV6-5 with TRBJ2-2; 12 bases are a match to TRBD2. Per the germline V gene, CDR1 is MNHEY and CDR2 is SVGAGI. V gave up 7 bases and J gave up 6 bases; unmatched junction bases: 6. There are 15 residues in the CDR3. CDR3 coding DNA: TGTGCCAGCAACCGACTAGCGGGAGTTCCCGGGGAGCTGTTTTTT. Protein product: CASNRLAGVPGELFF.

The rearrangement uses TRBV28 and TRBJ2-3; perhaps TRBD2 as D (6 bases). Germline CDR1 is MDHEN and CDR2 is SYDVKM. This CDR3 region has 18 residues. The V end was cut by 4 bases, the J end by 4 bases, with 24 bases between. CDR3 sequence: CASSYTGRLGGGADTQYF. DNA for the CDR3: TGTGCCAGCAGTTACACCGGACGGCTCGGTGGAGGGGCAGATACGCAGTATTTT.

This chain joins TRBV6-2 or TRBV6-3 and TRBJ2-5; D may be TRBD1 (5 bases). V lost 0 bases to trimming and J lost 1 base, with 9 bases between them. Germline V lookup: CDR1 MNHEY, CDR2 SVGEGT. The CDR3 length is 15 residues. The CDR3 DNA is TGTGCCAGCAGTTACTCGATAAGGGGCCAAGAGACCCAGTACTTC. Translating gives CASSYSIRGQETQYF.

The chain links TRBV6-2 or TRBV6-3 to TRBJ1-5, with D tentatively TRBD1 (6 bases). This CDR3 is 16 amino acids long. CDR1 is MNHEY, CDR2 SVGEGT, per germline. The V end lost 5 bases, the J end lost 5 bases, and 19 bases lay between the germline ends. Written as DNA, the CDR3 is TGTGCCAGCAGTAGCTCTTCGACAGGAACTTATCAGCCCCAGCATTTT. It translates to CASSSSSTGTYQPQHF.

This chain joins TRBV11-2 and TRBJ2-1; 7 bases match TRBD2. Trimming cost V 1 base and J 3 bases; bases outside gene matches: 3. Germline V gene lookup returns CDR1 SGHAT and CDR2 FQNNGV. The CDR3 spans 15 residues. The CDR3 loop is CASSLGPSGYNEQFF. For the CDR3, the DNA is TGTGCCAGCAGCTTAGGGCCTAGCGGCTACAATGAGCAGTTCTTC.

This clone was seen just once. The chain couples TRBV19 to TRBJ2-7; 12 bases are shared with TRBD2. CDR1 and CDR2 (germline): LNHDA, SQIVND (reference sequence). V was clipped by 3 bases and J by 4 bases; unmatched bases: 7. This CDR3 spans 16 amino acids. CDR3 protein: CASSMLAGGLMYEQYF. DNA of the CDR3: TGTGCCAGTAGTATGCTAGCGGGAGGGCTAATGTACGAGCAGTACTTC.

The chain links TRBV10-3 to TRBJ1-2; tentative D call: TRBD1 (5 bases). Germline V CDR1 and CDR2: ENHRY, SYGVKD. The CDR3 contains 14 residues. With 6 bases removed from V and 6 bases from J, the gap between germline ends came to 17 bases. Here the CDR3 DNA reads TGTGCCATCAGGGACCCGGGACGGAATGATGGCTACACCTTC. Translation gives CAIRDPGRNDGYTF.

The chain is built from TRBV30 and TRBJ1-4; TRBD1 is a possible D gene (5 bases). Germline V gives CDR1 GTSNPN, CDR2 SVGIG (reference sequence). Trimming removed 2 bases from V and 4 bases from J, with 8 bases in between. The CDR3 extends over 13 amino acids. The CDR3 loop reads CAWSNDSNEKLFF. CDR3 bases: TGTGCCTGGAGTAACGACAGTAATGAAAAACTGTTTTTT.